This T cell receptor beta chain was captured by sequencing in a study of T cells in tuberculosis. Study as a whole: In South Africa, adults with active tuberculosis were compared with IGRA-negative and latently infected IGRA-positive adolescents.

The germline CDR1 and CDR2 sequences are SGHRS and YFSETQ. This CDR3 contains 13 residues. V was clipped by 5 bases and J by 8 bases; unmatched bases: 8. Only in-frame clones appear in the TCRdb table, and some are missing; sequencing was by immunoSEQ multiplex PCR. The data hold some 34,000 clones, with more than 85% observed a single time. On average around 100,000 T cells per donor were immunosequenced. A single count supports this clone. The antigen remains unidentified. General study points: GMM-specific TCRs were nearer to active tuberculosis alpha repertoires, suggesting expansion. A GMM-specific repertoire classifier reached roughly 90% accuracy, AUROC 0.90.

The sequencing input was PBMCs. This TCR was recovered from a donor aged 10 to 29 with latent tuberculosis or without tuberculosis infection. V usage is TRBV5-1 and J usage is TRBJ2-7; TRBD2 aligns across 9 bases. CDR3 coding DNA: TGCGCCAGCAGTTCCAGGACTAGCGTAAAGCAGTACTTC. Its protein is CASSSRTSVKQYF.